This is a list of T cell receptor beta chains from one sample in a study of early T cells in non-severe SARS-CoV-2 infection. Each CDR3 protein is one row after TCRdb ran MiXCR on the 5' RACE reads. The sample has approximately 66,000 distinct CDR3 sequences, around 12% seen once. The sample consisted of whole blood, taken at baseline. Receptor source: an adult who was a healthcare worker with PCR-confirmed SARS-CoV-2 infection or an uninfected control (not recorded which). The donor label of this sample is uncertain. The CDR3 runs from the conserved cysteine through the conserved F or W. The D gene is left open where the match is weak. Expanded clones are given a class, and other clones once, few, many or no size at all.

TRBJ1-1,TRBV18,many,TRBD1,18,TGTGCCAGCTCACCGACCGGACAGGGAGTCCGGATGAACACTGAAGCTTTCTTT,CASSPTGQGVRMNTEAFF
TRBJ2-3,TRBV7-6,NA,NA,12,TGTGCCAGCAGCTTAGGGAGGGATACGCAGTATTTT,CASSLGRDTQYF
TRBJ2-5,TRBV7-2,NA,NA,15,TGTGCCAGCAGCTTTGTGGGAACAGAGGATGAGACCCAGTACTTC,CASSFVGTEDETQYF
TRBJ1-2,TRBV5-4,NA,TRBD1,15,TGTGCCAGCAGCTTGGGCCAAGGACAGGGTGGAGGCTACACCTTC,CASSLGQGQGGGYTF
TRBJ1-2,TRBV30,NA,NA,11,TGTGCCTGGACCCAGGGGTATGGCTACACCTTC,CAWTQGYGYTF
TRBJ2-3,TRBV5-1,NA,NA,15,TGCGCCAGCAGCTTAACAGGGATGCACACAGATACGCAGTATTTT,CASSLTGMHTDTQYF
TRBJ2-3,TRBV27,NA,TRBD2,15,TGTGCCAGCAGTTCTGTAGCGGGGGGGCAAGATACGCAGTATTTT,CASSSVAGGQDTQYF
TRBJ2-1,TRBV18,NA,TRBD2,13,TGTGCCAGCTCACCAACTAGCGGGGTTGAGCAGTTCTTC,CASSPTSGVEQFF
TRBJ2-5,TRBV10-1,NA,NA,13,TGCGCCAGCAGTGAGTCGATCGGAGAGACCCAGTACTTC,CASSESIGETQYF
TRBJ2-1,TRBV18,NA,TRBD1,15,TGTGCCAGCTCACCCGGACAGGGGGCAAGCGATGAGCAGTTCTTC,CASSPGQGASDEQFF
TRBJ2-2,TRBV24-1,NA,NA,16,TGTGCCACCAGTGTAGGAGGGGGCCTGGACACCGGGGAGCTGTTTTTT,CATSVGGGLDTGELFF
TRBJ1-2,TRBV19,few,NA,14,TGTGCCAGTAGTATTCTCGGGGCCGGCTATGGCTACACCTTC,CASSILGAGYGYTF
TRBJ1-5,TRBV3-1,NA,NA,14,TGTGCCAGCAGCCACGACGGGGGCAATCAGCCCCAGCATTTT,CASSHDGGNQPQHF
TRBJ1-2,TRBV6-6,NA,TRBD1,13,TGTGCCAGCACCGGGACAGGGGGCTACGGCTACACCTTC,CASTGTGGYGYTF
TRBJ1-2,TRBV9,few,TRBD1,15,TGTGCCAGCAGCGCCAGACAGGGGGTCAACTATGGCTACACCTTC,CASSARQGVNYGYTF
TRBJ2-3,TRBV5-4,NA,NA,16,TGTGCCAGCAGCTTTTTAACGGGGACTAGCACAGATACGCAGTATTTT,CASSFLTGTSTDTQYF
TRBJ2-1,TRBV12-3/TRBV12-4,few,NA,13,TGTGCCAGCATGACGACCCAACCCAATGAGCAGTTCTTC,CASMTTQPNEQFF
TRBJ1-4,TRBV18,few,NA,15,TGTGCCAGCTCACCACGGCAGGGGATCACTGAAAAACTGTTTTTT,CASSPRQGITEKLFF
TRBJ2-3,TRBV6-1,NA,NA,13,TGTGCCAGCAGTGAACGCGGCACAGATACGCAGTATTTT,CASSERGTDTQYF
TRBJ1-1,TRBV12-3/TRBV12-4,NA,TRBD1,17,TGTGCCAGCAGCCCGGGACAGGGGGATGTTATGAACACTGAAGCTTTCTTT,CASSPGQGDVMNTEAFF
TRBJ2-5,TRBV2,many,NA,17,TGTGCCAGCAGTATCGCAACCGATATGGAGATCCAAGAGACCCAGTACTTC,CASSIATDMEIQETQYF
TRBJ2-5,TRBV2,few,TRBD2,15,TGTGCCAGCAGGGCGAAAGGGACTAGCCAAGAGACCCAGTACTTC,CASRAKGTSQETQYF
TRBJ2-3,TRBV3-1,few,NA,15,TGTGCCAGCAGCCAAGATCCTGATTACACAGATACGCAGTATTTT,CASSQDPDYTDTQYF
TRBJ1-1,TRBV4-1,NA,NA,14,TGCGCCAGCAGCCCGCGCAGGGAGAGCACTGAAGCTTTCTTT,CASSPRRESTEAFF
TRBJ1-1,TRBV20-1,NA,NA,15,TGCAGTGCTAGAGACTTCAAGGGAATGAACACTGAAGCTTTCTTT,CSARDFKGMNTEAFF
TRBJ1-2,TRBV5-4,few,NA,15,TGTGCCAGCAGCCGTGACACCAGCACCCTCTATGGCTACACCTTC,CASSRDTSTLYGYTF
TRBJ2-2,TRBV7-3,many,TRBD1,15,TGTGCCAGCAGCCTCGGGACAGGGAACACCGGGGAGCTGTTTTTT,CASSLGTGNTGELFF
TRBJ1-4,TRBV7-8,few,NA,15,TGTGCCAGCAGCTCAGACAGAACTCCTAATGAAAAACTGTTTTTT,CASSSDRTPNEKLFF
TRBJ2-5,TRBV5-5,NA,NA,15,TGTGCCAGCAGCAACTACAGGGTTTCAGAAGAGACCCAGTACTTC,CASSNYRVSEETQYF
TRBJ2-1,TRBV27,few,TRBD2,16,TGTGCCAGCAGCAATAGCGGGGGGGCCGTCTACAATGAGCAGTTCTTC,CASSNSGGAVYNEQFF
TRBJ2-5,TRBV19,NA,TRBD2,16,TGTGCCAGTAGTATAGATGCAGCGGGGGGGCCGGAGACCCAGTACTTC,CASSIDAAGGPETQYF
TRBJ2-3,TRBV7-6,NA,NA,15,TGTGCCAGCAGCTTAGTCTCGGAGAGATCAGATACGCAGTATTTT,CASSLVSERSDTQYF
TRBJ2-6,TRBV12-3/TRBV12-4,few,NA,14,TGTGCCAGCACCGCGCCCTCTGGGGCCAACGTCCTGACTTTC,CASTAPSGANVLTF
TRBJ1-2,TRBV2,NA,TRBD1,12,TGTGCCAGGCGACAGGGGGCGGAGGGCTACACCTTC,CARRQGAEGYTF
TRBJ1-6,TRBV3-1,few,NA,13,TGTGCCAGCAGCCATCGGGGGGATTCACCCCTCCACTTT,CASSHRGDSPLHF
TRBJ1-3,TRBV7-2,many,NA,16,TGTGCCAGCAGCCCGAGGACAGCTATGCTTGGAAACACCATATATTTT,CASSPRTAMLGNTIYF
TRBJ2-3,TRBV29-1,NA,TRBD2,15,TGCAGCGTTGCTCCCCGGCTAGCGGGGGCGGATACGCAGTATTTT,CSVAPRLAGADTQYF
TRBJ1-1,TRBV4-2,NA,NA,17,TGTGCCAGCAGCCCAGGTTTCGTGGGTTCGATGAACACTGAAGCTTTCTTT,CASSPGFVGSMNTEAFF
TRBJ2-3,TRBV11-2,few,TRBD2,18,TGTGCCAGCAGCTTAGATCCTGGGCTAGCGGATAGCACAGATACGCAGTATTTT,CASSLDPGLADSTDTQYF
TRBJ1-2,TRBV19,NA,TRBD1,15,TGTGCCAGTAGTATTAACAGGGGGAAGGGCTATGGCTACACCTTC,CASSINRGKGYGYTF
TRBJ1-1,TRBV4-1,NA,NA,14,TGCGCCAGCAGCCTGGGAGGTACACGGACTGAAGCTTTCTTT,CASSLGGTRTEAFF
TRBJ1-1,TRBV6-6,many,NA,15,TGTGCCAGCACCCGCGGATTACAGGCGAACACTGAAGCTTTCTTT,CASTRGLQANTEAFF
TRBJ1-2,TRBV5-1,few,NA,18,TGCGCCAGCAGCTTGGAATTCCTGGGGATCGTGGGTGTCTATGGCTACACCTTC,CASSLEFLGIVGVYGYTF
TRBJ1-2,TRBV7-2,few,NA,15,TGTGCCAGCAGCTTAGCCGGGGGCGCTTACTATGGCTACACCTTC,CASSLAGGAYYGYTF
TRBJ1-6,TRBV6-5,NA,NA,15,TGTGCCAGCAGGACACAGGCTTCCTATAATTCACCCCTCCACTTT,CASRTQASYNSPLHF
TRBJ2-4,TRBV4-1,many,NA,12,TGCGCCAGCAGCCTCCCGGGGGACATTCAGTACTTC,CASSLPGDIQYF
TRBJ1-5,TRBV27,few,NA,14,TGTGCCAGCAGTTTTGGACATAGCAATCAGCCCCAGCATTTT,CASSFGHSNQPQHF
TRBJ1-1,TRBV7-9,many,NA,14,TGTGCCAGCAGCTTAGAGCGGTCGAACACTGAAGCTTTCTTT,CASSLERSNTEAFF
TRBJ1-2,TRBV2,few,TRBD1,13,TGTGCCAGCAGTGGGACAGGGGGCGATGGCTACACCTTC,CASSGTGGDGYTF
TRBJ2-5,TRBV10-3,few,NA,13,TGTGCCATCAGCCCGGGACTGCAAGAGACCCAGTACTTC,CAISPGLQETQYF
TRBJ2-3,TRBV5-1,few,TRBD1,14,TGCGCCAGCAGCTCTACAGGGGTTGCAGATACGCAGTATTTT,CASSSTGVADTQYF
TRBJ2-2,TRBV10-2,many,NA,16,TGCGCCAGCAGTGATGACAGGAGGGACAAGCCCGGGGAGCTGTTTTTT,CASSDDRRDKPGELFF
TRBJ1-4,TRBV18,few,TRBD1,14,TGTGCCAGCTCACCGGACAGGGGGGCTGAAAAACTGTTTTTT,CASSPDRGAEKLFF